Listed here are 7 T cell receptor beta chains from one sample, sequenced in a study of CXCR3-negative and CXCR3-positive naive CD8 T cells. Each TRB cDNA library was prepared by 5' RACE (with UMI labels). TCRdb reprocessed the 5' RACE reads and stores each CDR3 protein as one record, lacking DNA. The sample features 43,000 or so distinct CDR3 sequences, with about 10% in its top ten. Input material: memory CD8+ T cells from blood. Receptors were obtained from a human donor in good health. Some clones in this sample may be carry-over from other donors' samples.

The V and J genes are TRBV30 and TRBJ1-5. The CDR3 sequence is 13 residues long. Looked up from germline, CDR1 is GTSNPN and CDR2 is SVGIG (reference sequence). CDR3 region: CAWRGQGNQPQHF.

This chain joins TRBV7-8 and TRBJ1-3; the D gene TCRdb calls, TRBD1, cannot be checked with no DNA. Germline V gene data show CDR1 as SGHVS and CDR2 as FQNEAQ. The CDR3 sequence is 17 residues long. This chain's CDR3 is CASSSLSDRGTGNTIYF.

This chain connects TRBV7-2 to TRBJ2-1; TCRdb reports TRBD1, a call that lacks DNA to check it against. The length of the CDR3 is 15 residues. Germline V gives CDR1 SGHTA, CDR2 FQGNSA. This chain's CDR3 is CASRDGGLSVIGQFF.

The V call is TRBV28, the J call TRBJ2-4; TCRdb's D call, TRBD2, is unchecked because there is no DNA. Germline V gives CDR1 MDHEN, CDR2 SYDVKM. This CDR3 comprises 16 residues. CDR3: CASSLPGGLKKNIQYF.

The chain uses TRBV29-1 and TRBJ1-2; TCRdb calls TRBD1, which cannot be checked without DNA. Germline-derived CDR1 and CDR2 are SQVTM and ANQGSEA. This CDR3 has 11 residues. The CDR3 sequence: CSVVQDYGYTF.

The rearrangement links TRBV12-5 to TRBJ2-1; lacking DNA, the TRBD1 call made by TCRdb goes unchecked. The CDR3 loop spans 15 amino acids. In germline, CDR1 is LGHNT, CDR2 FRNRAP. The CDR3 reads CASGLSLGDYNEQFF.

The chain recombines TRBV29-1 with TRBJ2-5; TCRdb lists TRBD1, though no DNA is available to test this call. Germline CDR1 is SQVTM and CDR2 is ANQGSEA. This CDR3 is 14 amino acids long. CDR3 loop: CSVEDRGEWETQYF.